This T cell receptor beta chain comes out of a study of neurological immune-mediated disorders. The study's findings and limits: While HTLV-1-associated myelopathy showed the greatest TCR clonal expansion, multiple sclerosis showed the least, falling below healthy controls.

Each sorted-subset library came from 800,000 to 1,000,000 CD4+ or CD8+ T cells. This clonotype was recorded many times. The target antigen is unknown. The CDR3 has 17 amino acids. The trim removed 2 bases at V and 3 bases at J, leaving 7 bases unmatched. The germline V gene encodes CDR1 SGDLS and CDR2 YYNGEE. The authors produced cDNA by 5'RACE using 10-nucleotide random UMIs. Each CDR3 protein gets one entry after TCRdb re-called the 5' RACE reads with MiXCR. Altogether more than 35,000 distinct CDR3 sequences are present, about 6% being singletons, with the ten largest covering 0.57%. The chain recombines TRBV9 with TRBJ2-1; TRBD2 aligns across 11 bases. This TCR came from a woman aged 40 to 50 in good health. The specimen sequenced was CD4+ T cells from blood. The CDR3 region is CASSVLGGLAVYNEQFF. The CDR3 coding sequence is TGTGCCAGCAGCGTTTTAGGGGGACTAGCGGTCTACAATGAGCAGTTCTTC.